These 14 T cell receptor beta chains originate from one sample sequenced in a study of OX40 agonist ivuxolimab in advanced cancers. Data came from immunoSEQ multiplex PCR; TCRdb stores just in-frame clones and leaves some out. The top ten clones hold roughly 0.6% of a sample with 82,000 or so clones, roughly 92% of them seen once. This specimen consisted of CD4+ or CD8+ T cells sorted from blood, obtained in a trial of the OX40 agonist ivuxolimab. The receptors originated from an adult with an advanced solid tumor such as melanoma, head and neck, liver or kidney cancer.

The chain employs TRBV5-1 and TRBJ1-4, with 9 bases lining up with TRBD1. V shed 9 bases and J 6 bases; nucleotides not matched to a gene: 6. Germline assignment: CDR1 SGHRS and CDR2 YFSETQ. The CDR3 sequence is 13 residues long. DNA for the CDR3: TGCGCCACCAGACAGGGGGTGGATGAAAAACTGTTTTTT. It encodes CATRQGVDEKLFF.

The CDR3 region has the DNA TGTGCCTGGAGGGGGGGAGTTTATAATTCACCCCTCCACTTT. Its translation: CAWRGGVYNSPLHF. The rearrangement joins TRBV30 to TRBJ1-6; perhaps TRBD1 as D (5 bases). Germline V gives CDR1 GTSNPN, CDR2 SVGIG (reference sequence). Trimming shortened V by 3 bases and J by 4 bases, and 10 bases separated the two germline ends. The CDR3 consists of 14 residues.

V usage is TRBV7-3 and J usage is TRBJ2-1, with 8 bases fitting TRBD2. The junction had 4 bases not matched to a gene; V was cut back by 4 bases and J by 5 bases. Germline V gene lookup returns CDR1 SGHTA and CDR2 FQGTGA. The CDR3 is 14 amino acids. The CDR3 nucleotides are TGTGCCAGCAGCTACGGCGGGGGGAACAATGAGCAGTTCTTC. Translation: CASSYGGGNNEQFF.

V gene TRBV28 combines with J gene TRBJ2-1; D possibly corresponds to TRBD2 (6 bases). The CDR3 spans 15 residues. Germline CDR1 reads MDHEN; CDR2 reads SYDVKM. The V and J ends lost 1 base and 5 bases respectively, with 12 bases between them. This CDR3 is CASSLYGGTHNEQFF. DNA for the CDR3: TGTGCCAGCAGTTTATACGGGGGAACCCACAATGAGCAGTTCTTC.

This clone has a handful of counts. This sample includes further DNA sequences coding for the same CDR3. The chain employs TRBV19 and TRBJ1-2, with D possibly being TRBD1 (5 bases). CDR3 length equals 12 residues. V lost 3 bases and J lost 3, with 5 bases in between. Germline-derived CDR1 and CDR2 are LNHDA and SQIVND (reference sequence). The CDR3 region has the DNA TGTGCCAGTAGTATCAGGGACTATGGCTACACCTTC. It is translated as CASSIRDYGYTF.

This clone was seen a handful of times. The V gene is TRBV5-4, the J gene TRBJ1-1; D not resolved. Germline V gene sequence: CDR1 SGHNT, CDR2 YYREEE (reference sequence). The V gene lost 3 bases and the J gene lost 4 bases, with 10 bases spanning the gap. CDR3 length equals 13 residues. The CDR3 loop reads CASSSPIGTEAFF. In DNA form, the CDR3 reads TGTGCCAGCAGCTCCCCGATTGGCACTGAAGCTTTCTTT.

This clone was found once. V usage is TRBV7-2 and J usage is TRBJ2-2, with 8 bases matching TRBD1. The length of the CDR3 is 15 residues. The germline V gene encodes CDR1 SGHTA and CDR2 FQGNSA. J was trimmed by 1 base and V by 4 bases; bases with no gene match: 2. The CDR3 DNA follows: TGTGCCAGCAGCTCTGGACAGGGGAACACCGGGGAGCTGTTTTTT. This sequence encodes CASSSGQGNTGELFF.

The count of this clone is one. The chain couples TRBV19 to TRBJ1-2; 12 bases line up with TRBD1. CDR3 length: 14 amino acids. After removal of 6 bases from V and 7 bases from J, the junction contained 6 bases not matched to a gene. Germline lookup yields CDR1 LNHDA and CDR2 SQIVND (reference sequence). Here the CDR3 DNA reads TGTGCCAGTAGCCGGGGACAGGGGGCGCTTGGCTACACCTTC. Translation: CASSRGQGALGYTF.

V and J are TRBV7-3 and TRBJ1-5; weak D call: TRBD1 (5 bases). This CDR3 contains 13 residues. Between the trimmed V and J ends, which lost 1 base and 7 bases, there was a span of 8 bases. From germline, CDR1 is SGHTA and CDR2 FQGTGA. This CDR3 reads CASSLSRDQPQHF. CDR3 nucleotides: TGTGCCAGCAGCTTAAGCCGGGACCAGCCCCAGCATTTT. The variable domain in full, with the rest retrieved from reference TRBV7-3 and TRBJ1-5, is GAGVSQTPSNKVTEKGKYVELRCDPISGHTALYWYRQSLGQGPEFLIYFQGTGAADDSGLPNDRFFAVRPEGSVSTLKIQRTERGDSAVYLCASSLSRDQPQHFGDGTRLSIL.

V usage is TRBV6-1 and J usage is TRBJ1-5; 9 positions agree with TRBD1. The V segment lost 8 bases and the J segment 6 bases; nucleotides outside the gene matches: 8. The germline CDR1 and CDR2 sequences are MNHNS and SASEGT. The CDR3 consists of 14 residues. DNA for the CDR3: TGTGCCAGCCAGGACAGGGGAGTGAGTCAGCCCCAGCATTTT. Translating gives CASQDRGVSQPQHF.

CDR3 residues: CASSLGSTGENTEAFF. Here the CDR3 DNA reads TGCGCCAGCAGCTTGGGTTCGACAGGGGAGAACACTGAAGCTTTCTTT. The gene calls are TRBV5-1 and TRBJ1-1, with TRBD1 matching over 8 bases. CDR3 length: 16 amino acids. J was trimmed by 1 base and V by 0 bases; bases with no gene match: 5. Germline assignment: CDR1 SGHRS and CDR2 YFSETQ. Based on the CDR3 plus reference TRBV5-1 and TRBJ1-1, the full variable domain is KAGVTQTPRYLIKTRGQQVTLSCSPISGHRSVSWYQQTPGQGLQFLFEYFSETQRNKGNFPGRFSGRQFSNSRSEMNVSTLELGDSALYLCASSLGSTGENTEAFFGQGTRLTVV.

For the CDR3, the DNA is TGTGCCAGCTCACCCCCCGTGAGGTACTACGAGCAGTACTTC. Its protein product is CASSPPVRYYEQYF. The chain combines TRBV18 with TRBJ2-7; D remains ambiguous. The CDR3 extends over 14 amino acids. V was shortened by 3 bases and J by 3 bases, with 12 bases between the two germline ends. Germline values: CDR1 KGHSH, CDR2 LQKENI.

In this sample, this clone turned up once. This rearrangement joins TRBV5-8 to TRBJ2-2; D gene ambiguous. From germline, CDR1 is SGHTS and CDR2 YDEGEE. The germline V and J ends were trimmed by 0 bases and 3 bases, with 12 bases remaining between them. The CDR3 has 16 amino acids. CDR3 protein: CASSLGSGADTGELFF. In DNA, the CDR3 is TGTGCCAGCAGCTTGGGTTCAGGTGCGGACACCGGGGAGCTGTTTTTT.

The rearrangement joins TRBV10-3 to TRBJ2-7, with D possibly matching TRBD1 (6 bases). Germline V CDR1 and CDR2: ENHRY, SYGVKD. CDR3 size: 16 residues. V was pared by 4 bases and J by 0 bases, with 16 bases between. CDR3 protein: CAISVSRGTASYEQYF. DNA of the CDR3: TGTGCCATCAGTGTAAGCAGGGGTACAGCCTCCTACGAGCAGTACTTC.